The clone carrying this T cell receptor beta chain was seen a few times. Its antigen is undetermined. The study enrolled patients aged 18 to 65 with newly diagnosed hyperthyroidism of under 2 months' duration. Uncontrolled infection, other autoimmune disease, pregnancy or lactation barred patients from enrollment. The source of the PBMCs was 10 ml of fresh peripheral blood. The data stem from a study of T cells in Graves' hyperthyroidism and ophthalmopathy. Study observations and caveats: Most clonotypes expanded in thyroid above 0.001 were likewise present in blood.

RNA transcripts provided the source from which TCR beta CDR3 regions were amplified. The primer set for the first-round RT-PCR of the TCR CDR3 was HTBI. TCRdb re-analysed the multiplex PCR reads in MiXCR, keeping a single row per CDR3 protein. The profile shows a few hundred thousand distinct CDR3 sequences, about 14% of them singletons. Sequencing was carried out using blood. The TCR comes from a middle-aged woman with Graves' hyperthyroidism that later progressed to Graves' ophthalmopathy.

The CDR3 protein is CATSREGGSYEQYF. CDR3 nucleotides: TGTGCCACCAGCAGGGAAGGGGGTTCCTACGAGCAGTACTTC. The chain couples TRBV15 to TRBJ2-7, with D possibly TRBD1 on 6 matching bases. CDR3 length: 14 residues. V lost 3 bases and J 1 base, leaving 10 bases between the germline ends. Germline V gives CDR1 LNHNV, CDR2 YYDKDF (reference sequence).